The text below deals with one T cell receptor beta chain. The sample belongs to a study of blood T cell repertoires in COVID-19. The CDR3 contains 17 residues. In the original analysis: Researchers report that nucleated cell counts were estimated from reference gene primer amplification. TCRdb's copy holds only in-frame clones and misses some; the assay was immunoSEQ multiplex PCR. D and trimming were read from the DNA, whereas the V and J calls and clone size are those reported in that table. The profile covers tens of thousands of clones, with roughly 82% appearing a single time and roughly 25% taken by the ten largest.

The chain couples TRBV21-1 to TRBJ2-5; the table's D call of TRBD2 was not tested on the DNA. TRBV21-1 is annotated as a pseudogene. This receptor was taken from a man aged 55-75 years with acute or convalescent COVID-19. The sequencing input was peripheral blood. The CDR3 sequence is CASSKEAGAELQETQYF. The CDR3 region has the DNA TGTGCCAGCAGCAAAGAGGCGGGGGCGGAACTCCAAGAGACCCAGTACTTC.